This TCR beta chain was captured by sequencing in a study of cytomegalovirus exposure and HLA in healthy donors. Study observations and caveats: Most TCR beta V segments were productive about 87% or about 30% of the time in an earlier analysis. TCR beta V- and J-gene trimming was later associated with a missense DCLRE1C variant. Reported performance of the classifier showed diagnosis of cytomegalovirus status with high specificity and sensitivity.

In regard to this clone: As yet, its antigen is unknown.

In nominal health when sampled, donors likely had unrecorded immune exposures nonetheless. The PCR employed 60 Vbeta primers together with 13 Jbeta primers. Generated by immunoSEQ multiplex PCR, the TCRdb table keeps only in-frame clones and is missing some. The sample has 190,000 or so clones; around 79% are singletons. The TCR originated in a girl aged 5-17 years in good health and CMV-seropositive. The material sequenced was PBMCs.

CDR3 sequence (DNA): TGCGCCAGCAGGCGGGGGCTAGAGACAGATACGCAGTATTTT. Amino acid sequence: CASRRGLETDTQYF. J is TRBJ2-3 and V is TRBV5-1, with D perhaps matching TRBD2 (7 bases). The CDR3 is 14 residues long. CDR1 is SGHRS, CDR2 YFSETQ, per germline. The germline V and J ends were trimmed by 5 bases and 3 bases, with 13 bases remaining between them.